The clone carrying this T cell receptor (beta chain) was counted a few times. Its antigen is unknown. Two oligonucleotides, mixed equimolar, formed the beta constant-region primer covering TRBC1 and TRBC2. Four rounds of PCR amplified the ligated cDNA using nested alpha and beta constant-region primers plus SP2. TCRdb passed the UMI-ligation and nested PCR reads through MiXCR, listing each CDR3 protein once. This sample carries tens of thousands of distinct CDR3 sequences, over 9% of them seen once, and the ten largest clones take 0.13%. Four subsets defined by CD45RA and CD27 were sorted after CD3, CD4, CD8 and live/dead staining. The CDR3 is 19 residues long. Losses at the gene ends were 1 base for V and 1 base for J; bases not matched to a gene: 12. Germline loops: CDR1 SGHTA, CDR2 FQGNSA. The data derive from a study of naive and memory T cell subsets. Regarding the study as a whole: Clonotypes are single alpha or beta chains, not paired receptors. Possibly reflecting memory cells re-expressing CD45RA, a few larger clonotypes occurred in naive repertoires, especially CD8. Over 90% of naive TCR sequences appeared only once, unlike memory subsets.

This sequence originates from a human donor in good health. The rearrangement joins TRBV7-2 to TRBJ1-5; the match to TRBD1 covers 8 bases. The source material was naive CD4+ T cells from blood. The CDR3 nucleotides read TGTGCCAGCAGCTTAGGAAGAGGCAGGGGGCAGGCCAGCAATCAGCCCCAGCATTTT. Amino acids: CASSLGRGRGQASNQPQHF.